The clone carrying this TCR beta chain has at least ten counts. These data are taken from a study of T cells in Graves' hyperthyroidism and ophthalmopathy. RNA transcripts served as the template for amplifying TCR beta CDR3 regions. The primer set for the first-round RT-PCR of the TCR CDR3 was HTBI. TCRdb passed the multiplex PCR reads through MiXCR, listing each CDR3 protein once. The repertoire holds some 600,000 distinct CDR3 sequences, about 15% seen once, with around 5.4% in the top ten. Trimming at V came to 0 bases and at J to 5 bases, leaving 8 bases not matched to a gene. Per germline, CDR1 LGHDT and CDR2 YNNKEL (reference sequence). The CDR3 runs 16 residues.

Material: blood. This rearrangement joins TRBV3-1 to TRBJ2-7; 9 nucleotides match TRBD2. The source is a woman aged 30 to 39 with Graves' hyperthyroidism that later progressed to Graves' ophthalmopathy. The CDR3 here is CASSQDLGGRANEQYF. DNA of the CDR3: TGTGCCAGCAGCCAAGATCTAGGCGGGAGGGCGAACGAGCAGTACTTC.